This TCR beta chain was profiled in a study of blood T cell repertoires in COVID-19 (TCRdb year 2020). Turning to the overall study: Collaborator samples came from the United States, Italy and Spain and covered acute and convalescent phases of COVID-19. The dataset comprised deeply sampled blood TCRbeta repertoires from subjects exposed to, actively infected with, or recovered from COVID-19. Samples came from the ongoing ImmuneRACE study (first 160 participants) plus 1,254 subjects from 6 global collaborators. A freely available public database, intended as a resource for researchers studying the immune response to SARS-CoV-2, is where the repertoires were released. The material from the prospective study consisted of cDNA or gDNA derived from T cells, B-cell-depleted T cells, or PBMCs. Sample metadata almost always included a de-identified subject ID, COVID-19 status, age in years and sex. Where available, HLA class I and class II types were obtained from metadata supplied by the sample provider rather than from assay-based typing.

The collaborating institutions used their own protocols to collect whole blood in K2EDTA tubes. For TCRbeta analysis, collaborator samples were shipped as frozen whole blood, as isolated PBMCs, or as DNA extracted from either sample type. Note on this clone: Its cognate antigen has yet to be identified. Per-base quality was not reported, and no clone a single base away is much larger than it.

Beyond this particular receptor, the publication reports: Clinical and demographic metadata were provided uncurated, with the amount varying by source and participant.

TCRbeta CDR3 regions were amplified from genomic DNA using the immunoSEQ Assay, a bias-controlled multiplex PCR. The authors' analysis ran thus. Within the assay, amplification of reference gene primers was used to estimate how many nucleated cells each sample contained. To quantify the absolute abundance of each unique TCRbeta CDR3 rearrangement, sequence reads were collapsed and filtered. For each sample, productive Simpson clonality was calculated as the square root of Simpson's diversity index over productive rearrangements. Sourced from immuneACCESS, this table was stored by TCRdb with only in-frame sequences that have V and J called. A share of the clones is absent; for the studies checked, an unresolved V gene accounts for under half, and the remainder has no known explanation. V, J and clone size are taken as reported in that table, and D and trimming were inferred from the DNA itself. The sample has 130,000 or so clones on record, roughly 84% of them singletons. Of the sample, approximately 1.5% falls within the top ten clones.

The sample was peripheral blood. The TCR was taken from a man between 60 and 70 years old with acute or convalescent COVID-19.

The DNA sequence follows: TGTGCCTGGATAGGGACAGGGTGGAACACTGAAGCTTTCTTT. This codes for CAWIGTGWNTEAFF. The chain couples TRBV30 to TRBJ1-1, with 9 bases aligning to TRBD1. Unmatched junction bases come to 4, with V trimmed by 4 bases and J by 1 base. The germline V gene (reference sequence) sets CDR1 to GTSNPN and CDR2 to SVGIG. Including cysteine and phenylalanine, the CDR3 has 14 amino acids. Of all the DNA, just the CDR3 is kept, 42 bases in frame from base 1.